This is a list of T cell receptor beta chains from one sample in a study of shared clonotypes between healthy human individuals. Sequenced by immunoSEQ multiplex PCR; TCRdb stores in-frame clones only, minus some. The table includes nearly 2 million clones, around 96% detected once. The source material was naive CD8+ T cells sorted from blood. The receptors stem from a young man in good health. Each CDR3 is given with its conserved first and last residue. Each record gives: clone size, D gene, J gene, V gene, CDR3 DNA, CDR3 protein. A D gene is named only where the DNA matches it firmly. Where a row states a size, it is once, few, many or the class of an expanded clone; other rows omit it.

>once|NA|TRBJ2-7|TRBV5-4
TGTGCCAGCAGCTTGGACGGACTGGCCACCGAGCAGTACTTC
CASSLDGLATEQYF
>NA|NA|TRBJ2-4|TRBV6-1
TGTGCCAGCAGTGAATATCCTGGGCCAAAAAACATTCAGTACTTC
CASSEYPGPKNIQYF
>NA|NA|TRBJ2-1|TRBV20-1
TGCAGTGCACATAACGGGGGTGAGCAGTTCTTC
CSAHNGGEQFF
>NA|NA|TRBJ2-2|TRBV27
TGTGCCAGCAGTTGGGGGGACACCGGGGAGCTGTTTTTT
CASSWGDTGELFF
>NA|TRBD1|TRBJ1-1|TRBV25-1
TGTGCCAGCAGTGAAGCAGGGGGCTACACTGAAGCTTTCTTT
CASSEAGGYTEAFF
>NA|TRBD1|TRBJ2-5|TRBV29-1
TGCAGCGCTCTAGGACAGGTCACCCAAGAGACCCAGTACTTC
CSALGQVTQETQYF
>NA|NA|TRBJ2-4|TRBV10-2
TGCGCCAGCAGTGAGCCCAGGGAGGGGGGAAACATTCAGTACTTC
CASSEPREGGNIQYF
>NA|NA|TRBJ2-2|TRBV27
TGTGCCAGCAGTTTTAATTTGGGGGTTATGGCCGGGGAGCTGTTTTTT
CASSFNLGVMAGELFF
>few|TRBD1|TRBJ1-2|TRBV6-6
TGTGCCAGCAGTTACCGAACGGGACAGGGAGACTATGGCTACACCTTC
CASSYRTGQGDYGYTF
>NA|TRBD2|TRBJ2-7|TRBV27
TGTGCCAGCAGTTTTAGCGGGGGGAGCCACGAGCAGTACTTC
CASSFSGGSHEQYF
>NA|NA|TRBJ1-4|TRBV13
TGTGCCAGCAGCTCGACGGACAGCCCAAATGAAAAACTGTTTTTT
CASSSTDSPNEKLFF
>NA|TRBD2|TRBJ2-7|TRBV5-6
TGTGCCAGCAGCTCGGGACTAGCGGGACCCGAGCAGTACTTC
CASSSGLAGPEQYF
>NA|NA|TRBJ1-5|TRBV28
TGTGCCAGCCAACCGGGGGGCTGGGGTCAGCCCCAGCATTTT
CASQPGGWGQPQHF
>NA|NA|TRBJ2-7|TRBV7-8
TGTGCCAGCAGCTTAGCGAGACAGGATGAGCAGTACTTC
CASSLARQDEQYF
>NA|TRBD2|TRBJ2-7|TRBV11-2
TGTGCCAGCAGCTTAGATCTTCCAGCGGGGGGAACCTACGAGCAGTACTTC
CASSLDLPAGGTYEQYF
>NA|TRBD2|TRBJ2-5|TRBV29-1
TGCAGCGTGCATAGCGGGGCAAGTCGTCAAGAGACCCAGTACTTC
CSVHSGASRQETQYF
>NA|NA|TRBJ2-1|TRBV27
TGTGCCAGCAGTTTATCGGACTTTTCAGTGGATGAGCAGTTCTTC
CASSLSDFSVDEQFF
>NA|TRBD1|TRBJ1-5|TRBV6-5
TGTGCCAGCAGTTCCTCGACAGGGGAACGTGGTCAGCCCCAGCATTTT
CASSSSTGERGQPQHF
>NA|TRBD2|TRBJ2-1|TRBV10-1
TGCGCCAGCAGTGACTCCAGACTAGCGGGAGGATACAATGAGCAGTTCTTC
CASSDSRLAGGYNEQFF
>NA|NA|TRBJ1-1|TRBV19
TGTGCCAGTAGTATTTTCGCGGCAGGCACTGAAGCTTTCTTT
CASSIFAAGTEAFF
>NA|NA|TRBJ2-7|TRBV2
TGTGCCAGCAGTTCCCCGGGACGGGACACCTACGAGCAGTACTTC
CASSSPGRDTYEQYF
>once|NA|TRBJ2-1|TRBV27
TGTGCCAGCAGTCCGGAACCCACCTTAGCGGTCGACTACAATGAGCAGTTCTTC
CASSPEPTLAVDYNEQFF
>NA|NA|TRBJ1-1|TRBV10-2
TGCGCCAGCAGTGAGTGGCTGAACACTGAAGCTTTCTTT
CASSEWLNTEAFF
>few|NA|TRBJ2-2|TRBV4-3
TGCGCCAGCAGCCAAGATCGACTTCTGGGCGGGGAGCTGTTTTTT
CASSQDRLLGGELFF
>NA|TRBD1|TRBJ1-3|TRBV4-1
TGCGCCAGCAGCCAGCCCGACAGGGGTTTCCCTGGAAACACCATATATTTT
CASSQPDRGFPGNTIYF